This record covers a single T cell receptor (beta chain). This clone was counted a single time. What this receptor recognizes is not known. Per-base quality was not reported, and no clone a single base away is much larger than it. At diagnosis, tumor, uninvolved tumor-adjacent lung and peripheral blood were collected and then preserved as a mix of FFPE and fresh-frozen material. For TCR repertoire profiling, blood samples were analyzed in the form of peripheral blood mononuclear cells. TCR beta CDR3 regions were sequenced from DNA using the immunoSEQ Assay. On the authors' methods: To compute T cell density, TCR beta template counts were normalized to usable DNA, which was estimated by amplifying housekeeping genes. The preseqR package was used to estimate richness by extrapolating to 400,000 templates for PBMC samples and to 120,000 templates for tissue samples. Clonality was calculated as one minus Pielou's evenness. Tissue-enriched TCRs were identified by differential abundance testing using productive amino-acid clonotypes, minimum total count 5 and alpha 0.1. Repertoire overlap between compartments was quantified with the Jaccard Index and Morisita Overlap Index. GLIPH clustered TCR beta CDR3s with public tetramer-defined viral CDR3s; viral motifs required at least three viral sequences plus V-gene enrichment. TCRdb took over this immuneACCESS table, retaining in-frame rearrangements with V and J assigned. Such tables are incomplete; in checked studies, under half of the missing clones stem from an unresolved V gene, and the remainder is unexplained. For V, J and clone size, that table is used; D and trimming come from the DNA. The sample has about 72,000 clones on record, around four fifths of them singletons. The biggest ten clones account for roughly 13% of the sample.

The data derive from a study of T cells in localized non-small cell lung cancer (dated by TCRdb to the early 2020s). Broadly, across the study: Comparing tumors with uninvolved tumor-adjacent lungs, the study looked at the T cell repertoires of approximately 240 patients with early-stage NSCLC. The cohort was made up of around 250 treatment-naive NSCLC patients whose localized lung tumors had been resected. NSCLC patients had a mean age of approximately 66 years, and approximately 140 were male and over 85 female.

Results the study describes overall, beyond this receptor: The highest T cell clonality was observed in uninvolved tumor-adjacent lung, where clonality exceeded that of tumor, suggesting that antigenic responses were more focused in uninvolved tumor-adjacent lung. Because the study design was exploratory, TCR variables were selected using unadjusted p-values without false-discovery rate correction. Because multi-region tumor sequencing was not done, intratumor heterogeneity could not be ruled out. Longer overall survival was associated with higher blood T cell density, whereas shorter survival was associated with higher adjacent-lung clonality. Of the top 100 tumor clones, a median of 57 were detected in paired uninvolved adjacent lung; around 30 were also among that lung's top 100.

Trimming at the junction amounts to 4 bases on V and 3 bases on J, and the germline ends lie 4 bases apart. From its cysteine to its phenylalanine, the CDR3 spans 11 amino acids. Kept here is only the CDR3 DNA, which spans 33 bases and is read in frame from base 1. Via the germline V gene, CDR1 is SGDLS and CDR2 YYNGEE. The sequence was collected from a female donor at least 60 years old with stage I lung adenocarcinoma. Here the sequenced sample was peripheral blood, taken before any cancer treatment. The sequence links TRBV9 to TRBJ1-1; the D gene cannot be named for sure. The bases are TGTGCCAGCAGCCCCCACACTGAAGCTTTCTTT. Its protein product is CASSPHTEAFF.